These 23 T cell receptor beta chains originate from one sample sequenced in a study of T cells in localized non-small cell lung cancer. TCRdb's table, derived via immunoSEQ multiplex PCR, lists solely in-frame clones and lacks some. Among 5,000 to 7,000 clones listed, approximately 81% were seen once. The sample in question was PBMCs, obtained before any cancer treatment. The source is a woman aged 35 to 69 with stage II lung adenocarcinoma.

The chain is built from TRBV6-1 and TRBJ1-1; D possibly corresponds to TRBD1 (6 bases). The germline V and J ends were trimmed by 7 bases and 4 bases, with 13 bases remaining between them. The length of the CDR3 is 13 residues. Germline loops: CDR1 MNHNS, CDR2 SASEGT. CDR3 protein: CASKSQGSTEAFF. The DNA for the CDR3 is TGTGCCAGCAAAAGCCAGGGGTCCACTGAAGCTTTCTTT.

This clone was detected a few times. This chain links TRBV19 with TRBJ1-2; 8 bases agree with TRBD1. The trim removed 4 bases at V and 7 bases at J, leaving 17 bases unmatched. The CDR3 loop spans 17 amino acids. Germline V gene sequence: CDR1 LNHDA, CDR2 SQIVND (reference sequence). DNA for the CDR3: TGTGCCAGTAGTAAACCACGGGGGCAGGGGGCTCTCTCTGGCTACACCTTC. Residues: CASSKPRGQGALSGYTF.

The chain employs TRBV25-1 and TRBJ2-3; D may be TRBD2 (5 bases). CDR3 length: 14 residues. V dropped 3 bases and J dropped 0 bases, with 7 bases sitting between them. Germline CDR1 MGHDK, CDR2 SYGVNS. The CDR3 sequence is CASSERGSTDTQYF. The CDR3 DNA sequence: TGTGCCAGCAGTGAGCGCGGGAGCACAGATACGCAGTATTTT.

V gene TRBV19 combines with J gene TRBJ1-1; D is undetermined. Germline CDR1 reads LNHDA; CDR2 reads SQIVND (reference sequence). The CDR3 has 14 amino acids. V lost 3 bases, J lost 1 base, and 9 bases lay in between. Here the CDR3 reads CASSMIGRNTEAFF. CDR3 coding DNA: TGTGCCAGTAGTATGATAGGGAGGAACACTGAAGCTTTCTTT. Based on the CDR3 plus reference TRBV19 and TRBJ1-1, the full variable domain is DGGITQSPKYLFRKEGQNVTLSCEQNLNHDAMYWYRQDPGQGLRLIYYSQIVNDFQKGDIAEGYSVSREKKESFPLTVTSAQKNPTAFYLCASSMIGRNTEAFFGQGTRLTVV.

V and J are TRBV13 and TRBJ1-2; D is possibly TRBD1 (6 bases). This CDR3 has 14 residues. Germline loops: CDR1 PRHDT, CDR2 FYEKMQ (reference sequence). V lost 4 bases to trimming and J lost 5 bases, with 14 bases between them. In nucleotides, the CDR3 is TGTGCCAGCAGCTACCAGGGGCCCAAGTATGGCTACACCTTC. Translation gives CASSYQGPKYGYTF.

This chain uses TRBV5-1 with TRBJ2-7, with 11 bases lining up with TRBD2. Per germline, CDR1 SGHRS and CDR2 YFSETQ. The CDR3 length is 15 residues. The V gene end was trimmed by 0 bases and the J gene end by 4 bases; junction bases not matched to a gene: 3. CDR3 region: CASSLGTSGLYEQYF. Here the CDR3 DNA reads TGCGCCAGCAGCTTGGGGACTAGCGGGCTTTACGAGCAGTACTTC.

The J gene is TRBJ1-2, the V gene TRBV4-1; D ambiguous. This CDR3 contains 19 residues. Germline V gene sequence: CDR1 MGHRA, CDR2 YSYEKL. V lost 0 bases and J lost 3, with 23 bases in between. As DNA, the CDR3 is TGCGCCAGCAGCCAAGATTGGGGTGGAGGTTTTAGCGTTGACTATGGCTACACCTTC. Its translation is CASSQDWGGGFSVDYGYTF.

The chain carries TRBV19 and TRBJ1-2, with a tentative D call TRBD1 (5 bases). V shed 2 bases and J shed 6 bases, with 19 bases lying between them. This CDR3 contains 16 residues. Germline CDR1 is LNHDA and CDR2 is SQIVND (reference sequence). The CDR3 DNA sequence: TGTGCCAGTAGTATAAGGGGCAGCCAGAAGGGAAATGGCTACACCTTC. Its protein is CASSIRGSQKGNGYTF.

This clone appeared a few times. The rearrangement uses TRBV18 and TRBJ2-2; D possibly uses TRBD1 or TRBD2 (5 bases each). The CDR3 is 16 residues long. Germline-derived CDR1 and CDR2 are KGHSH and LQKENI. V lost 0 bases to trimming and J lost 9 bases, with 17 bases between them. CDR3 residues: CASSPPSRGAHRELFF. DNA for the CDR3: TGTGCCAGCTCACCACCCTCAAGAGGGGCCCACCGGGAGCTGTTTTTT.

This clone appeared a few times. The gene calls are TRBV5-1 and TRBJ2-1, with a possible D match to TRBD1 (6 bases). Germline loops: CDR1 SGHRS, CDR2 YFSETQ. The CDR3 runs 16 residues. The V end was cut by 4 bases, the J end by 4 bases, with 18 bases between. CDR3 protein: CASSAQGRGGYNEQFF. The DNA of the CDR3 is TGCGCCAGCAGCGCTCAAGGGCGAGGGGGTTACAATGAGCAGTTCTTC.

The chain uses TRBV13 and TRBJ1-4, with 8 positions matching TRBD1. The V and J ends lost 3 bases and 4 bases, in that order; junction bases with no gene match: 10. The CDR3 consists of 17 residues. Germline assignment: CDR1 PRHDT and CDR2 FYEKMQ (reference sequence). The CDR3 sequence: CASSFFLGQGVNEKLFF. The CDR3 nucleotides read TGTGCCAGCAGCTTTTTCCTCGGACAGGGCGTTAATGAAAAACTGTTTTTT.

This chain connects TRBV29-1 to TRBJ1-4; possible D gene TRBD1, 5 bases. Germline V gives CDR1 SQVTM, CDR2 ANQGSEA. The CDR3 has 13 amino acids. Trimming left V 7 bases short and J 8 bases short, with 17 bases between. CDR3 region: CSAYRLPSEKLFF. The CDR3 DNA follows: TGCAGCGCCTACAGGTTGCCCTCGGAAAAACTGTTTTTT.

This rearrangement joins TRBV21-1 to TRBJ2-3; TRBD2 reflects the table's D call only, with no check against the DNA. TRBV21-1 counts as a pseudogene. The CDR3 length is 17 residues. The CDR3 DNA reads as TGTGCCAGCAGCCTACCTGTCGAGACTAGAGGCACAGATACGCAGTATTTT. Its translation is CASSLPVETRGTDTQYF.

The chain couples TRBV5-8 to TRBJ1-2, with D perhaps TRBD1 (5 bases). The CDR3 spans 13 residues. Germline CDR1 reads SGHTS; CDR2 reads YDEGEE. V lost 10 bases and J 7 bases, leaving 20 bases between the germline ends. The chain's CDR3 is CAPTQGLVGGYTF. The CDR3 nucleotides are TGTGCCCCCACCCAGGGTTTGGTAGGTGGCTACACCTTC.

This clone is a singleton in its sample. The rearrangement joins TRBV4-2 to TRBJ2-3; 8 bases fit TRBD2. CDR1 LGHNA and CDR2 YNFKEQ come from the germline V gene. The CDR3 has 16 residues. J was trimmed by 6 bases and V by 1 base; bases with no gene match: 9. CDR3 residues: CASSQGAVAGLDTQYF. The CDR3 DNA is TGTGCCAGCAGCCAAGGGGCCGTAGCGGGATTGGATACGCAGTATTTT.

The CDR3 DNA follows: TGTGCCATCAACGAGCGGGGGGGCGGCTCAGATACGCAGTATTTT. It codes for CAINERGGGSDTQYF. This sequence joins TRBV10-3 and TRBJ2-3; 10 nucleotides match TRBD2. CDR1 and CDR2 (germline): ENHRY, SYGVKD. The CDR3 totals 15 residues. Unmatched junction bases numbered 8, after V lost 7 bases and J lost 4 bases.

The V call is TRBV9, the J call TRBJ2-7; no definite D call. The germline V gene has CDR1 SGDLS and CDR2 YYNGEE. V shed 3 bases and J shed 3 bases, with 19 bases lying between them. There are 16 residues in the CDR3. CDR3 sequence (DNA): TGTGCCAGCAGCGAGGCTGAGGAGTCCCCCTTCTACGAGCAGTACTTC. It yields the protein CASSEAEESPFYEQYF.

V is TRBV28 and J is TRBJ2-7; perhaps TRBD1 as D (6 bases). Germline V lookup: CDR1 MDHEN, CDR2 SYDVKM. V dropped 5 bases and J dropped 5 bases, with 13 bases sitting between them. The CDR3 contains 13 residues. The CDR3 is CASSPGQSDEQYF. CDR3 DNA: TGTGCCAGCAGTCCCGGACAGTCGGACGAGCAGTACTTC.

This rearrangement joins TRBV2 to TRBJ1-4, with 12 bases fitting TRBD1. CDR1 is SNHLY, CDR2 FYNNEI, per germline. The CDR3 covers 15 residues. V dropped 8 bases and J dropped 3; count of bases not matched to a gene: 4. CDR3 bases: TGTGCCAGCGGGGGACAGGGGGCGCCTAATGAAAAACTGTTTTTT. Its translation is CASGGQGAPNEKLFF.

This clone was observed a few times. This chain uses TRBV14 with TRBJ1-2; maybe TRBD1 (5 bases). V lost 0 bases and J lost 6, with 20 bases in between. The germline gives CDR1 SGHDN, CDR2 FVKESK. The CDR3 spans 17 residues. The CDR3 sequence is CASSQEAGTPQGDGYTF. The CDR3 DNA sequence: TGTGCCAGCAGCCAAGAAGCCGGGACCCCGCAGGGAGATGGCTACACCTTC.

CDR3 sequence reads: CASSPTGGSGYTF. In DNA form, the CDR3 reads TGTGCCAGCAGCCCAACAGGGGGATCTGGCTACACCTTC. The chain combines TRBV7-9 with TRBJ1-2; TRBD1 aligns across 8 bases. The CDR3 contains 13 residues. The V and J ends lost 5 bases and 7 bases, in that order; junction bases with no gene match: 6. The V gene's germline CDR1 is SEHNR and CDR2 FQNEAQ (reference sequence).

This chain links TRBV5-1 with TRBJ1-2; a weak D match, TRBD1 (5 bases). V lost 2 bases, J lost 6 bases, and 11 bases lay in between. The germline V gene has CDR1 SGHRS and CDR2 YFSETQ. The CDR3 has 13 residues. CDR3 residues: CASSFEGLDGYTF. The CDR3 DNA is TGCGCCAGCAGCTTCGAGGGACTCGATGGCTACACCTTC.

The chain is built from TRBV5-6 and TRBJ2-4; D is undetermined. Germline V gives CDR1 SGHDT, CDR2 YYEEEE. This CDR3 is built from 15 residues. The V and J ends lost 3 bases and 3 bases respectively, with 13 bases between them. DNA of the CDR3: TGTGCCAGCAGCTCCGGACCGACCGACAAAAACATTCAGTACTTC. Residues: CASSSGPTDKNIQYF.